The present entry profiles one T cell receptor (beta chain) with its context. These data come from a study of blood T cell repertoires in COVID-19. This CDR3 contains 12 residues. Germline values: CDR1 SGHDN, CDR2 FVKESK. Trimming removed 2 bases from V and 8 bases from J, with 9 bases in between. Method: immunoSEQ multiplex PCR; TCRdb's copy keeps in-frame clones and lacks some. The sample lists under 350,000 clones, roughly 85% seen once, with roughly 7% in the top ten. The origin of this receptor is a human donor in a cohort sampled during active COVID-19. Material: peripheral blood. The chain has TRBV14 and TRBJ1-2, with no clear D. CDR3 bases: TGTGCCAGCAGCCAACCCGGCGGGGGCTACACCTTC. Encoded protein: CASSQPGGGYTF. Drawing the rest from reference TRBV14 and TRBJ1-2, the complete variable domain is EAGVTQFPSHSVIEKGQTVTLRCDPISGHDNLYWYRRVMGKEIKFLLHFVKESKQDESGMPNNRFLAERTGGTYSTLKVQPAELEDSGVYFCASSQPGGGYTFGSGTRLTVV.